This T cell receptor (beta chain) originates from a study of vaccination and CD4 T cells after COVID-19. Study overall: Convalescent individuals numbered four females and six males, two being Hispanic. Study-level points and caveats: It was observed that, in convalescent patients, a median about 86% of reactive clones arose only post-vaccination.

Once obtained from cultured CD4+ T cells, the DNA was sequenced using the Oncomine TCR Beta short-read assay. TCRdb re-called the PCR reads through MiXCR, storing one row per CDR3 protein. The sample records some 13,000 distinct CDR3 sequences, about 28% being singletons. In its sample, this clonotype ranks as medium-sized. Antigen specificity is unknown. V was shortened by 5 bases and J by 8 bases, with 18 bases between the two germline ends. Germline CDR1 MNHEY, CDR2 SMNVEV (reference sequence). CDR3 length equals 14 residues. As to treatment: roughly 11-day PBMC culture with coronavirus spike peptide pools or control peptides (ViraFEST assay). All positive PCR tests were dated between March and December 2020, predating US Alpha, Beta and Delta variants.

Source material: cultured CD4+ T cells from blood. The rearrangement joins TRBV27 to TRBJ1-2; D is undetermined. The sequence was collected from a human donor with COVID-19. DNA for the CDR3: TGTGCCAGCAGTCCCCCCGGGTCGGCCGGGGGCTACACCTTC. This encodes CASSPPGSAGGYTF.